This TCR beta chain appears in the sequencing data of a study of OX40 agonist ivuxolimab in advanced cancers. Generated by immunoSEQ multiplex PCR, the TCRdb table keeps only in-frame clones and is missing some. The sample holds some 94,000 clones, roughly 90% seen once. The count of this clone is one. The sequence came from an adult with an advanced solid tumor such as melanoma, head and neck, liver or kidney cancer. The source was CD4+ or CD8+ T cells sorted from blood, collected in a trial of the OX40 agonist ivuxolimab.

CDR3 coding DNA: TGTGCCAGCACCCAGGGTTATACCACTGAAGCTTTCTTT. Protein sequence: CASTQGYTTEAFF. The gene calls are TRBV6-1 and TRBJ1-1, with D possibly being TRBD1 (5 bases). The CDR3 is 13 amino acids. Trimming took 7 bases from V and 4 from J, leaving 13 bases between them. Germline loops: CDR1 MNHNS, CDR2 SASEGT.